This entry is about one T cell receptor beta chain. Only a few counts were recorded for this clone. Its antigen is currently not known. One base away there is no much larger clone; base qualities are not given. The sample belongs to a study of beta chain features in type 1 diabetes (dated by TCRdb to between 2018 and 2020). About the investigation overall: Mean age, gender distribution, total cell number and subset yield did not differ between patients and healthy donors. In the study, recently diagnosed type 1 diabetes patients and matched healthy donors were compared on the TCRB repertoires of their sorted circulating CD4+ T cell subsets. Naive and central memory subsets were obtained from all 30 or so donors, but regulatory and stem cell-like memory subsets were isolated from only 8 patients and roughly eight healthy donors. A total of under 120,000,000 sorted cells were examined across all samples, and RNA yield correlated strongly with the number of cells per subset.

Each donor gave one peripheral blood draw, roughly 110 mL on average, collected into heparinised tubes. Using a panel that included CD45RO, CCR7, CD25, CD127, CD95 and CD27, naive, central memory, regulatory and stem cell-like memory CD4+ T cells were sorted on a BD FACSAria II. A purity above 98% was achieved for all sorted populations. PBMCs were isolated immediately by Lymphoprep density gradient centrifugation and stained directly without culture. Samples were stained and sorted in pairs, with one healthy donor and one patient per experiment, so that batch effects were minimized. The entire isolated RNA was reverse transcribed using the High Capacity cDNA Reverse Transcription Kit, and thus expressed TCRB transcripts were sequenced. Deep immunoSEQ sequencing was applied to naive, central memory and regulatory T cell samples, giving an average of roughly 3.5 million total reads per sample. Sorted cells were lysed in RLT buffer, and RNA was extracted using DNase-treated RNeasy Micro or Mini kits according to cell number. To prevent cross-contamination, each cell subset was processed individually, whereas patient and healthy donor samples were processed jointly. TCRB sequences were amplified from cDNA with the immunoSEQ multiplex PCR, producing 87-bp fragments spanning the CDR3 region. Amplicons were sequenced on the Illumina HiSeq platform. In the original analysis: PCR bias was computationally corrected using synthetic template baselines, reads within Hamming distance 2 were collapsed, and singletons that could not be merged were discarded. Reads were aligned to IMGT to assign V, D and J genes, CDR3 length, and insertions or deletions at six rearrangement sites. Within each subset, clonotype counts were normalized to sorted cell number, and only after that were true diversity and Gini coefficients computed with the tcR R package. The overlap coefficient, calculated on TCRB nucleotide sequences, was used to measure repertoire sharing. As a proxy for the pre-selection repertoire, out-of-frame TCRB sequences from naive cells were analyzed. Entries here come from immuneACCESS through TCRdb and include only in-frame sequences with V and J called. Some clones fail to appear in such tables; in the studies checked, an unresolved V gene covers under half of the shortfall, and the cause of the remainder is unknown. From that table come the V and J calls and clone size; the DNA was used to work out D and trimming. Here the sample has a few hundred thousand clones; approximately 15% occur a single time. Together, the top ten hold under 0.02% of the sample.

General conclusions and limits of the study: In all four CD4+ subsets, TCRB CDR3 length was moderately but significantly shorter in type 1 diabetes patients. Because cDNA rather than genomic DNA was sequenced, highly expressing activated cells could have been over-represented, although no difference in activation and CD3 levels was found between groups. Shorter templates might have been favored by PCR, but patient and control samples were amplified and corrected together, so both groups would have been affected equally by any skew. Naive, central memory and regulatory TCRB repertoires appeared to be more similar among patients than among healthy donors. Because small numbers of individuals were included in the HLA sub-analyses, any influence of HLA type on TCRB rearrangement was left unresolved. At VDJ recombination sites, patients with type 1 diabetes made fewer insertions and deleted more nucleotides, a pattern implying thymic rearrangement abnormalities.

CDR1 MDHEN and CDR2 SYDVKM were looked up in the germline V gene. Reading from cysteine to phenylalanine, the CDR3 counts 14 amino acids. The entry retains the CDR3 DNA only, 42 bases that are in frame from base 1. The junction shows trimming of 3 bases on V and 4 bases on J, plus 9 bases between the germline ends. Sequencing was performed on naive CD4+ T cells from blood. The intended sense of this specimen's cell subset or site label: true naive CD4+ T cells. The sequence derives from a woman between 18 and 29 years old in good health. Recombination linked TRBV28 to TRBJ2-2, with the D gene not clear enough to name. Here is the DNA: TGTGCCAGCAGTTTGGGCGCGTTCACCGGGGAGCTGTTTTTT. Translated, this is CASSLGAFTGELFF.